This T cell receptor (gamma chain) was found in a study of Vδ1+ human thymocytes. Germline CDR1 VENAVY, CDR2 YDSYNSRV. Trimming removed 6 bases from V and 2 bases from J; junction bases left unmatched: 9. The CDR3 runs to 15 residues. The template was reverse-transcribed extracted RNA. Pooled V-gene forward primers with one constant-region reverse primer generated the CDR3 amplicons by multiplex PCR. TCRdb made new clone calls on the multiplex PCR reads using CATT. The sample contains tens of thousands of gamma-chain clones, 20% to 25% of which appear only once. With regard to this clone: The target antigen is unknown.

The study's findings and limits: About 20% of thymic delta-chain sequences were Vdelta2, with few Vdelta3, unlike blood Vdelta1+ controls. Bulk repertoire data may be misinterpreted because of unexpected Vdelta2 sequences. In the thymus, TRG and TRD repertoires looked highly polyclonal with Gaussian CDR3 lengths.

Thymocytes were sorted as CD3+ TCRVdelta1+ TCRVdelta2- after alphabeta T cell depletion. The sample was Vdelta1+ gamma-delta thymocytes from the thymus. Specified subset: FACS-sorted CD3+ TCRalphabeta- TCRVdelta1+ TCRVdelta2- thymocytes. The TCR was taken from a girl in the first two years of life who had congenital heart surgery. The genes are TRGV8 and TRGJP2. The CDR3: CATWPPESSDWIKTF. The CDR3 nucleotides read TGTGCCACCTGGCCCCCGGAGAGTAGTGATTGGATCAAGACGTTT.